The clone carrying this TCR beta chain was detected once. These data originate in a study of T cell changes during pregnancy in multiple sclerosis. Profiling relied on immunoSEQ multiplex PCR, and the TCRdb table lists in-frame clones only, not all of them. The sample consists of about 85,000 clones, approximately 91% of them appearing once. The sequenced sample was peripheral blood, obtained in the first trimester of pregnancy. The source of this sequence is a female donor with multiple sclerosis, enrolled in a pregnancy study.

CDR3 DNA: TGTGCCAGCAGTGCGGTCAGGGGACAGTACTATGGCTACACCTTC. This sequence encodes CASSAVRGQYYGYTF. The chain combines TRBV6-1 with TRBJ1-2, with 7 bases lining up with TRBD1. Germline V gene data show CDR1 as MNHNS and CDR2 as SASEGT. This CDR3 is built from 15 residues. With V trimmed by 4 bases and J by 3 bases, 8 bases remained unmatched.